This T cell receptor (beta chain) stems from a study of cytomegalovirus exposure and HLA in healthy donors listed by TCRdb under 2017. For context, the study as a whole: According to a later analysis, one platform produced both the roughly 130 validation repertoires and the approximately 670 repertoires of the first cohort. The study aimed to test whether signatures of past pathogen exposure could be identified by cataloging public T cell receptors. Besides the first cohort of roughly 700 subjects, a separate validation cohort made up of roughly 120 different subjects was used. To predict cytomegalovirus infection status, the study combined high-throughput TCR immunosequencing, statistical association of individual TCRs with disease status, and machine learning. Paper-wide results and their limitations: Of the cluster scores, about 94% were above 0 in a later analysis, which found that TCRs clustered in the first cohort also tended to co-occur in the 95 to 150 validation repertoires. In the study, 150 to 200 TCR beta chains were listed as associated with cytomegalovirus. Most TCR sequences were observed very rarely across donors, whereas some public TCRs were present in many individuals. A later analysis lacked HLA typing for the validation cohort, so it scored co-occurrence in that cohort across all 120 or so repertoires. The classifier was reported to diagnose cytomegalovirus status with high specificity and sensitivity in both the original cohort and the validation cohort. A few of the identified cytomegalovirus-associated TCR beta chains were confirmed in vitro to be specific for cytomegalovirus antigens. The authors suggested that the approach could potentially be generalized to other disease states and immunological phenotypes.

Libraries were made using the immunoSEQ multiplex PCR assay. The study's processing was this. A statistical classification framework was built to diagnose cytomegalovirus status from the catalog of TCR beta chain sequences. TCRdb obtained this table from immuneACCESS and retained in-frame rearrangements with V and J assigned. These tables miss some clones; where compared with another copy, unresolved V genes account for less than half of the shortfall, and the remainder is unexplained. V and J calls and clone size are copied from that table; D and trimming were computed from the DNA. This sample has about 75,000 clones in its table, and just under 85% of those were observed once. The ten biggest clones cover 3% of the sample. The donors were included in the validation cohort of 90 to 150 subjects, a group kept apart from the roughly 670-subject first cohort. Only a few counts were recorded for this clone. Its antigen remains undetermined. There are no base qualities to consult, and no much larger clone falls within one base.

Trimming costs V 6 bases and J 4 bases, and their ends lie 16 bases apart. Including the terminal cysteine and phenylalanine, the CDR3 comprises 14 residues. The entry retains the CDR3 DNA only, 42 bases that are in frame from base 1. The V and J segments used are TRBV23-1 and TRBJ2-7; there is no confident call for the D gene. TRBV23-1 is an ORF, and what it does is uncertain. The sequence was obtained from a man aged 30 to 39 in good health and CMV-seronegative. Input material: PBMCs. The CDR3 corresponds to CASRPPYGGYEQYF. The DNA is as follows: TGCGCCAGCAGACCACCCTACGGTGGTTACGAGCAGTACTTC.